This T cell receptor (beta chain) came from a study of OX40 agonist ivuxolimab in advanced cancers. Study as a whole: Dose-escalation patients suffered from hepatocellular carcinoma, melanoma, renal cell or head and neck cancer.

Profiling relied on immunoSEQ multiplex PCR, and the TCRdb table lists in-frame clones only, not all of them. The sample yields tens of thousands of clones, over 75% seen once. The germline V gene has CDR1 SGHRS and CDR2 YFSETQ. There are 15 residues in the CDR3. V was cut by 0 bases and J by 8 bases, with 14 bases left in between. The sequencing here drew on CD4+ or CD8+ T cells sorted from blood, taken in a trial of the OX40 agonist ivuxolimab. The TCR sequence derives from an adult with an advanced solid tumor such as melanoma, head and neck, liver or kidney cancer. The gene calls are TRBV5-1 and TRBJ2-2; TRBD2 is a possible D gene (5 bases). The CDR3 DNA sequence: TGCGCCAGCAGCTTGGGAGCGGATGAGGCGGGGGAGCTGTTTTTT. It is translated as CASSLGADEAGELFF.